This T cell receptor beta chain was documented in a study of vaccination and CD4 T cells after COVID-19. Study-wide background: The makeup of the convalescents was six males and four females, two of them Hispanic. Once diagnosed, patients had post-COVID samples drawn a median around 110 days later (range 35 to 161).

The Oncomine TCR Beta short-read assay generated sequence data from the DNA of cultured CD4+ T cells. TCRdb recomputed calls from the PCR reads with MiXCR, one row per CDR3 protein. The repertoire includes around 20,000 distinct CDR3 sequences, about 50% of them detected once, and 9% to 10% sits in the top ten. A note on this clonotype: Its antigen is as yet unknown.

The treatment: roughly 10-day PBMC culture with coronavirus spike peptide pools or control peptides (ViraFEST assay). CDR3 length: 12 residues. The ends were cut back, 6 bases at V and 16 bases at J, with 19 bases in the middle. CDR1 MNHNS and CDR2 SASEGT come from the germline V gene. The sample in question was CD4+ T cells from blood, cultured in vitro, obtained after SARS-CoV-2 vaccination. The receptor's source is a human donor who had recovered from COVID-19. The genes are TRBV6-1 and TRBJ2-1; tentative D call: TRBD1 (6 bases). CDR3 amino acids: CASRRANRDSFF. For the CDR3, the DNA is TGTGCCAGCAGGAGAGCCAACAGGGATAGCTTCTTC.